Sequencing of this T cell receptor (beta chain) was carried out in a study of T cells in Graves' hyperthyroidism and ophthalmopathy. Broader study findings: A model of 13 V-J features distinguished ophthalmopathy from stable hyperthyroidism. Appearing also in blood were most of the thyroid clonotypes expanded above 0.001. The model's output predicted ophthalmopathy at a median of roughly seven months prior to onset.

This clonotype appeared many times. Antigen unknown. Uncontrolled infection, other autoimmune disease, pregnancy or lactation excluded patients. The germline gives CDR1 SGHDT, CDR2 YYEEEE. CDR3 length: 14 amino acids. The V gene lost 7 bases and the J gene lost 1 base, with 11 bases spanning the gap. What was amplified from RNA transcripts were TCR beta CDR3 regions. The TCR CDR3 first-round RT-PCR relied on the HTBI primer set. TCRdb re-analysed the multiplex PCR reads in MiXCR, keeping a single row per CDR3 protein. This sample has about 400,000 distinct CDR3 sequences, with more than 15% found just once.

The source material was blood. This chain uses TRBV5-6 with TRBJ2-2; D unclear. This sequence was found in a woman aged 18 to 35 with Graves' hyperthyroidism that later progressed to Graves' ophthalmopathy. CDR3 protein: CASHSRRNTGELFF. CDR3 in DNA: TGTGCCAGCCATTCACGGAGGAACACCGGGGAGCTGTTTTTT.